The rows below give T cell receptor beta chains drawn from one sample of a study of T cell responses to AZD1222 COVID-19 vaccine. Using immunoSEQ multiplex PCR, the repertoire was profiled, and TCRdb retains in-frame clones only, with some absent. The repertoire holds about 100,000 clones, with around nine tenths as singletons. Here the sequenced sample was peripheral blood, taken 28 days after the second AZD1222 dose. These receptors were obtained from an adult who received the AZD1222 COVID-19 vaccine. Both conserved end residues are part of each CDR3. The order of the fields is J gene, V gene, CDR3 protein.

j_gene: TRBJ2-1; v_gene: TRBV14; CDR3aa: CASSHQGEYNEQFF
j_gene: TRBJ2-4; v_gene: TRBV11-3; CDR3aa: CASSPYGGGIQYF
j_gene: TRBJ2-3; v_gene: TRBV10-2; CDR3aa: CASSGATSGRTDTQYF
j_gene: TRBJ2-7; v_gene: TRBV5-4; CDR3aa: CASSIPGTGKYEQYF
j_gene: TRBJ1-1; v_gene: TRBV18; CDR3aa: CASSKSQNTEAFF
j_gene: TRBJ1-2; v_gene: TRBV19; CDR3aa: CASRKTRDRGPNYGYTF
j_gene: TRBJ2-3; v_gene: TRBV10-3; CDR3aa: CAIRGPTDTQYF
j_gene: TRBJ2-1; v_gene: TRBV20-1; CDR3aa: CSARTSGRQFF
j_gene: TRBJ1-5; v_gene: TRBV5-6; CDR3aa: CASSLTGDQPQHF
j_gene: TRBJ2-7; v_gene: TRBV10-3; CDR3aa: CATGVRETGYEQYF
j_gene: TRBJ1-1; v_gene: TRBV19; CDR3aa: CASSIVDTEGTEAFF
j_gene: TRBJ1-2; v_gene: TRBV5-1; CDR3aa: CASSLYGTYGYTF
j_gene: TRBJ2-7; v_gene: TRBV19; CDR3aa: CASSRGLAAANYEQYF
j_gene: TRBJ2-5; v_gene: TRBV19; CDR3aa: CASSSGTGGIKTQYF
j_gene: TRBJ1-2; v_gene: TRBV3-1/TRBV3-2; CDR3aa: CASSQGQGEGYTF
j_gene: TRBJ2-7; v_gene: TRBV6-5; CDR3aa: CARTPTGNVSNEQYF
j_gene: TRBJ2-3; v_gene: TRBV27; CDR3aa: CASSSGGVSTDTQYF
j_gene: TRBJ2-5; v_gene: TRBV5-1; CDR3aa: CASSLTRQGIERVDQETQYF
j_gene: TRBJ1-2; v_gene: TRBV30; CDR3aa: CAWSIFDIDYGYTF
j_gene: TRBJ1-5; v_gene: TRBV6-5; CDR3aa: CASSRGGYSNQPQHF
j_gene: TRBJ1-4; v_gene: TRBV9; CDR3aa: CASSPRNNEKLFF
j_gene: TRBJ2-2; v_gene: TRBV18; CDR3aa: CASSPPIWDRVIPGELFF
j_gene: TRBJ1-1; v_gene: TRBV11-2; CDR3aa: CASSLDSAGGLMNTEAFF
j_gene: TRBJ1-5; v_gene: TRBV7-9; CDR3aa: CASSLVSGYSNQPQHF
j_gene: TRBJ1-6; v_gene: TRBV28; CDR3aa: CASTQNNSPLHF
j_gene: TRBJ1-5; v_gene: TRBV7-8; CDR3aa: CASSLDTGTNQPQHF
j_gene: TRBJ2-1; v_gene: TRBV28; CDR3aa: CASSLEAGGPHNEQFF
j_gene: TRBJ1-2; v_gene: TRBV7-9; CDR3aa: CASRDMAEGYTF
j_gene: TRBJ2-7; v_gene: TRBV27; CDR3aa: CASALSGRVSYEQYF
j_gene: TRBJ2-3; v_gene: TRBV28; CDR3aa: CASSLRAGTGTSTDTQYF
j_gene: TRBJ1-4; v_gene: TRBV5-1; CDR3aa: CASSFQGAATNEKLFF
j_gene: TRBJ1-1; v_gene: TRBV28; CDR3aa: CASSLLWGVLTEAFF
j_gene: TRBJ2-3; v_gene: TRBV6-4; CDR3aa: CASSDEAGGPDTQYF
j_gene: TRBJ2-5; v_gene: TRBV7-9; CDR3aa: CASSRFSGSQETQYF
j_gene: TRBJ2-7; v_gene: TRBV3-1/TRBV3-2; CDR3aa: CASSPETRGGVYEQYF
j_gene: TRBJ2-1; v_gene: TRBV2; CDR3aa: CASSEPLAGVGEQFF
j_gene: TRBJ2-1; v_gene: TRBV5-1; CDR3aa: CASSSGSGGGRLAFRYEQFF
j_gene: TRBJ1-1; v_gene: TRBV18; CDR3aa: CASSENREITEAFF
j_gene: TRBJ1-3; v_gene: TRBV30; CDR3aa: CAYKYSGNTIYF
j_gene: TRBJ2-7; v_gene: TRBV5-1; CDR3aa: CASSVTSGSYEQYF
j_gene: TRBJ1-6; v_gene: TRBV30; CDR3aa: CAWNGPTENSPLHF
j_gene: TRBJ2-7; v_gene: TRBV19; CDR3aa: CASSIPGNWEQYF
j_gene: TRBJ2-1; v_gene: TRBV27; CDR3aa: CASRPGQGSPNEQFF
j_gene: TRBJ2-7; v_gene: TRBV19; CDR3aa: CASRFEGSSSYEQYF
j_gene: TRBJ1-2; v_gene: TRBV19; CDR3aa: CASGWEDYGYTF
j_gene: TRBJ1-4; v_gene: TRBV15; CDR3aa: CATRTGGRTNEKLFF
j_gene: TRBJ1-2; v_gene: TRBV5-1; CDR3aa: CASRWDRSGYTF
j_gene: TRBJ1-2; v_gene: TRBV19; CDR3aa: CASSDYGYTF
j_gene: TRBJ1-2; v_gene: TRBV7-9; CDR3aa: CASSRGEQPNYGYTF
j_gene: TRBJ2-3; v_gene: TRBV5-1; CDR3aa: CASSYTGLGTDTQYF
j_gene: TRBJ2-7; v_gene: TRBV5-1; CDR3aa: CASSGIAGLSSYEQYF
j_gene: TRBJ1-2; v_gene: TRBV12-5; CDR3aa: CASGLGQGGYTF
j_gene: TRBJ1-6; v_gene: TRBV30; CDR3aa: CAWSVSHDNSPLHF
j_gene: TRBJ1-3; v_gene: TRBV29-1; CDR3aa: CSFRGGNTIYF
j_gene: TRBJ1-1; v_gene: TRBV14; CDR3aa: CASSQDMGTEAFF
j_gene: TRBJ2-7; v_gene: TRBV19; CDR3aa: CASSIARRETYEQYF
j_gene: TRBJ2-1; v_gene: TRBV27; CDR3aa: CASSQGLEQFF
j_gene: TRBJ2-2; v_gene: TRBV6-4; CDR3aa: CASSDSGTSNTGELFF
j_gene: TRBJ1-6; v_gene: TRBV6-5; CDR3aa: CASRRTGENSPLHF